This note documents a single T cell receptor beta chain sequence. The antigen remains undetermined. Trimming cost V 1 base and J 2 bases, with 17 bases left between them. CDR1 SQVTM and CDR2 ANQGSEA come from the germline V gene. CDR3 length equals 16 residues. The sample comes from a study of shared clonotypes between healthy human individuals. Across the study: CD4 naive and memory got three plates each, CD8 naive two, CD8 memory one. General study findings and limits: A limitation of the genetic and exposure-history diversity represented arose from few donors.

Terminally differentiated effector memory CD45RA+ cells were excluded from the naive CD8 cells, which were CD45RO-negative and positively selected for CCR7. Every subset's genomic DNA went evenly onto several immunoSEQ plates. Under the authors' procedure: There were no quality scores in the junction-only immunoSEQ sequences, so filtering differed. Repertoires were generated with immunoSEQ multiplex PCR, while TCRdb's copy carries only in-frame clones and drops some. V and J calls and clone size are copied from that table; D and trimming were computed from the DNA. The profile shows around 550,000 clones, approximately 95% of them singletons.

The sequenced sample was naive CD8+ T cells sorted from blood. This rearrangement joins TRBV29-1 to TRBJ1-1; D call uncertain. This clonotype originated in a woman under 40 in good health. The CDR3 sequence is CSVEGTTSGENTEAFF. The CDR3 bases are TGCAGCGTTGAAGGCACTACCTCCGGGGAAAACACTGAAGCTTTCTTT.